The clone carrying this T cell receptor (beta chain) appeared a few times. Trimming pared 0 bases from V and 3 bases from J, leaving 13 bases between. Germline V gene sequence: CDR1 SGDLS, CDR2 YYNGEE. The CDR3 covers 15 residues. Unique molecular identifiers were built into the TCRbeta library. One entry per CDR3 protein results from TCRdb running MiXCR on the PCR reads. This table holds about 540,000 distinct CDR3 sequences, about 16% found once. This specimen belongs to a study of T-cell reconstitution after alpha-beta-depleted transplantation in children. The sequence was obtained from a human donor who donated a stem cell graft to a child with acute lymphoblastic leukemia. This specimen was PBMCs from the stem cell graft donor, taken from the stem cell graft. The rearrangement joins TRBV9 to TRBJ2-7; D may be TRBD1 or TRBD2 (6 bases each). The CDR3 protein is CASSVEGGLLYEQYF. The CDR3 DNA reads TGTGCCAGCAGCGTAGAGGGGGGCCTCCTCTACGAGCAGTACTTC.